A selection of T cell receptor beta chains follows, all from one sample in a study of blood T cell repertoires in COVID-19. This table comes from immunoSEQ multiplex PCR, and its TCRdb copy is limited to in-frame clones, with some not included. Here the sample spans roughly 190,000 clones, 65% to 85% being singletons. The sample taken for sequencing was peripheral blood. These receptors came from a man aged 45-65 years with active or convalescent COVID-19. CDR3s include the opening cysteine and the closing phenylalanine or tryptophan. The order of the fields is clone size, D gene, V gene, J gene, CDR3 protein, CDR3 DNA. A D gene is named only where the DNA matches it firmly. Clone size is shown for a subset of rows, as once, few, many or a class of expanded clone.

clone size: .; D gene: .; V gene: TRBV12-3/TRBV12-4; J gene: TRBJ2-7; CDR3 protein: CASSLGGLGEQYF; CDR3 DNA: TGTGCCAGCAGCTTGGGGGGGCTGGGGGAGCAGTACTTC
clone size: .; D gene: TRBD1; V gene: TRBV27; J gene: TRBJ2-7; CDR3 protein: CASSLWGQPYEQYF; CDR3 DNA: TGTGCCAGCAGCCTCTGGGGACAGCCCTACGAGCAGTACTTC
clone size: .; D gene: .; V gene: TRBV5-1; J gene: TRBJ1-1; CDR3 protein: CASSYSQGANTEAFF; CDR3 DNA: TGCGCCAGCAGTTACTCACAAGGGGCGAACACTGAAGCTTTCTTT
clone size: .; D gene: TRBD1; V gene: TRBV7-2; J gene: TRBJ1-2; CDR3 protein: CASSLDQRTGHYGYTF; CDR3 DNA: TGTGCCAGCAGCTTAGATCAAAGGACAGGGCACTATGGCTACACCTTC
clone size: .; D gene: TRBD1; V gene: TRBV5-6; J gene: TRBJ2-3; CDR3 protein: CASSLAQGDTQYF; CDR3 DNA: TGTGCCAGCAGCTTGGCACAGGGGGATACGCAGTATTTT
clone size: .; D gene: .; V gene: TRBV24-1; J gene: TRBJ2-5; CDR3 protein: CATSESTSTETQYF; CDR3 DNA: TGTGCCACCAGTGAGTCGACTAGTACGGAGACCCAGTACTTC
clone size: .; D gene: .; V gene: TRBV14; J gene: TRBJ1-2; CDR3 protein: CASSQELGGAYGYTF; CDR3 DNA: TGTGCCAGCAGCCAAGAACTTGGGGGGGCTTATGGCTACACCTTC
clone size: once; D gene: .; V gene: TRBV7-3; J gene: TRBJ2-5; CDR3 protein: CASSPQQGETQYF; CDR3 DNA: TGTGCCAGCAGCCCTCAACAGGGAGAGACCCAGTACTTC
clone size: .; D gene: .; V gene: TRBV9; J gene: TRBJ2-5; CDR3 protein: CASSVSPGPETQYF; CDR3 DNA: TGTGCCAGCAGCGTCTCCCCAGGGCCGGAGACCCAGTACTTC
clone size: .; D gene: .; V gene: TRBV29-1; J gene: TRBJ1-3; CDR3 protein: CSVGQVGNTIYF; CDR3 DNA: TGCAGCGTTGGGCAGGTTGGAAACACCATATATTTT
clone size: .; D gene: TRBD2; V gene: TRBV4-1; J gene: TRBJ2-1; CDR3 protein: CASRGTIGMGNEQFF; CDR3 DNA: TGCGCCAGCAGGGGGACTATTGGCATGGGCAATGAGCAGTTCTTC
clone size: .; D gene: .; V gene: TRBV15; J gene: TRBJ2-3; CDR3 protein: CATTGIEDTQYF; CDR3 DNA: TGTGCCACCACAGGTATAGAAGATACGCAGTATTTT
clone size: .; D gene: TRBD2; V gene: TRBV7-3; J gene: TRBJ2-7; CDR3 protein: CASSLTSGRAYEQYF; CDR3 DNA: TGTGCCAGCAGCCTTACTAGCGGGCGAGCCTACGAGCAGTACTTC
clone size: .; D gene: .; V gene: TRBV21-1; J gene: TRBJ2-3; CDR3 protein: CASSPDSPQYF; CDR3 DNA: TGTGCCAGCAGCCCGGACAGCCCCCAGTATTTT
clone size: .; D gene: .; V gene: TRBV2; J gene: TRBJ2-7; CDR3 protein: CASGGIGHEQYF; CDR3 DNA: TGTGCCAGCGGGGGGATAGGGCACGAGCAGTACTTC
clone size: .; D gene: TRBD1; V gene: TRBV28; J gene: TRBJ2-2; CDR3 protein: CAAQGANTGELFF; CDR3 DNA: TGTGCCGCCCAGGGGGCGAACACCGGGGAGCTGTTTTTT
clone size: .; D gene: TRBD1; V gene: TRBV10-3; J gene: TRBJ1-6; CDR3 protein: CAITSGQTYNSPLHF; CDR3 DNA: TGTGCCATCACCTCGGGACAGACTTATAATTCACCCCTCCACTTT
clone size: .; D gene: .; V gene: TRBV29-1; J gene: TRBJ2-5; CDR3 protein: CSVTGARERQETQYF; CDR3 DNA: TGCAGCGTAACGGGAGCTAGAGAGCGCCAAGAGACCCAGTACTTC
clone size: .; D gene: TRBD2; V gene: TRBV19; J gene: TRBJ2-2; CDR3 protein: CASNRGLAGGRTGELFF; CDR3 DNA: TGTGCCAGTAACAGGGGACTAGCGGGAGGCCGCACCGGGGAGCTGTTTTTT
clone size: .; D gene: TRBD2; V gene: TRBV27; J gene: TRBJ2-1; CDR3 protein: CASSDAGGFSYNEQFF; CDR3 DNA: TGTGCCAGCAGTGACGCGGGGGGTTTCTCCTACAATGAGCAGTTCTTC
clone size: .; D gene: TRBD1; V gene: TRBV24-1; J gene: TRBJ2-1; CDR3 protein: CATSDSSAGGQFASEQFF; CDR3 DNA: TGTGCCACCAGTGATTCCTCCGCAGGGGGTCAATTCGCGTCTGAGCAGTTCTTC
clone size: .; D gene: .; V gene: TRBV19; J gene: TRBJ1-2; CDR3 protein: CASSNPGSYGYTF; CDR3 DNA: TGTGCCAGTAGTAACCCAGGGTCCTATGGCTACACCTTC
clone size: .; D gene: .; V gene: TRBV11-2; J gene: TRBJ2-3; CDR3 protein: CASSPLGGSTDTQYF; CDR3 DNA: TGTGCCAGCAGCCCCTTAGGGGGTAGCACAGATACGCAGTATTTT
clone size: few; D gene: TRBD1; V gene: TRBV19; J gene: TRBJ1-2; CDR3 protein: CASSSIRDSPYGYTF; CDR3 DNA: TGTGCCAGTAGTTCAATCCGGGACAGTCCTTATGGCTACACCTTC
clone size: .; D gene: .; V gene: TRBV20-1; J gene: TRBJ1-2; CDR3 protein: CMSGRSYGYTF; CDR3 DNA: TGCATGAGCGGACGGTCTTATGGCTACACCTTC
clone size: .; D gene: .; V gene: TRBV19; J gene: TRBJ1-2; CDR3 protein: CASSMGAGQSRYTF; CDR3 DNA: TGTGCCAGTAGTATGGGAGCTGGACAGTCCCGCTACACCTTC
clone size: .; D gene: TRBD1; V gene: TRBV2; J gene: TRBJ2-2; CDR3 protein: CASSVLAGGRNGELFF; CDR3 DNA: TGTGCCAGCAGTGTCCTGGCAGGGGGCAGGAACGGGGAGCTGTTTTTT
clone size: once; D gene: .; V gene: TRBV7-8; J gene: TRBJ2-7; CDR3 protein: CASSFRDLSYEQYF; CDR3 DNA: TGTGCCAGCAGCTTTCGGGATCTATCCTACGAGCAGTACTTC
clone size: .; D gene: TRBD1; V gene: TRBV10-1; J gene: TRBJ2-5; CDR3 protein: CASSESGSPGGRETQYF; CDR3 DNA: TGCGCCAGCAGTGAGTCGGGGTCGCCAGGGGGTAGAGAGACCCAGTACTTC
clone size: .; D gene: TRBD2; V gene: TRBV19; J gene: TRBJ2-7; CDR3 protein: CASSGREVVDEQYF; CDR3 DNA: TGTGCCAGTAGTGGGAGGGAAGTAGTGGACGAGCAGTACTTC
clone size: .; D gene: .; V gene: TRBV9; J gene: TRBJ1-4; CDR3 protein: CASSTPGFNEKLFF; CDR3 DNA: TGTGCCAGCAGCACCCCGGGGTTTAACGAAAAACTGTTTTTT
clone size: .; D gene: .; V gene: TRBV15; J gene: TRBJ2-2; CDR3 protein: CATSPTGNTGELFF; CDR3 DNA: TGTGCCACCAGCCCAACAGGGAACACCGGGGAGCTGTTTTTT